Listed here are 21 T cell receptor beta chains from one sample, sequenced in a study of blood T cell repertoires in COVID-19. Method: immunoSEQ multiplex PCR; TCRdb's copy keeps in-frame clones and lacks some. The sample consists of 300,000 to 350,000 clones, roughly 87% of them appearing once. Sequencing was performed on peripheral blood. These receptor sequences come from a man aged 30-40 years with COVID-19, enrolled during active disease.

The count of this clone is one. This CDR3 is CASSIWQGYEQYF. The DNA of the CDR3 is TGTGCCAGTAGTATTTGGCAGGGTTACGAGCAGTACTTC. The rearrangement links TRBV19 to TRBJ2-7; D is perhaps TRBD1 (5 bases). V was pared by 3 bases and J by 4 bases, with 10 bases between. This CDR3 contains 13 residues. The germline gives CDR1 LNHDA, CDR2 SQIVND (reference sequence).

This chain joins TRBV9 and TRBJ2-7; 9 bases map to TRBD2. The CDR3 is 15 amino acids. V was clipped by 4 bases and J by 3 bases; unmatched bases: 8. CDR1 and CDR2 from the germline V gene are SGDLS and YYNGEE. The CDR3 DNA follows: TGTGCCAGCAGCAGTGATAGCGGGAGTTTCTACGAGCAGTACTTC. Translated: CASSSDSGSFYEQYF.

The chain recombines TRBV19 with TRBJ1-2; D is undetermined. CDR1 LNHDA and CDR2 SQIVND come from the germline V gene (reference sequence). The CDR3 covers 16 residues. V lost 3 bases to trimming and J lost 8 bases, with 22 bases between them. CDR3 in amino acids: CASSMRGRGRRGGYTF. In DNA form, the CDR3 reads TGTGCCAGTAGTATGCGAGGGCGGGGAAGGAGAGGAGGCTACACCTTC.

This chain uses TRBV20-1 with TRBJ2-5; D gene unclear. V was cut by 4 bases and J by 6 bases, with 9 bases left in between. The germline CDR1 and CDR2 sequences are DFQATT and SNEGSKA (reference sequence). The CDR3 consists of 11 residues. The CDR3 coding sequence is TGCAGTGCTATCTTCGCGCAGACCCAGTACTTC. This sequence encodes CSAIFAQTQYF.

This clone has a single count. The chain carries TRBV30 and TRBJ1-6; TRBD1 agrees at 10 bases. Per germline, CDR1 GTSNPN and CDR2 SVGIG (reference sequence). The CDR3 is 13 residues long. V gave up 3 bases and J gave up 10 bases; unmatched junction bases: 3. The CDR3 DNA reads TGTGCCTGGAGAGGACAGGGGGGCTCACCCCTCCACTTT. It translates to CAWRGQGGSPLHF. Using reference TRBV30 and TRBJ1-6 for the parts outside the CDR3, the full variable domain is SQTIHQWPATLVQPVGSPLSLECTVEGTSNPNLYWYRQAAGRGLQLLFYSVGIGQISSEVPQNLSASRPQDRQFILSSKKLLLSDSGFYLCAWRGQGGSPLHFGNGTRLTVT.

This rearrangement joins TRBV19 to TRBJ2-7; D remains ambiguous. CDR1 is LNHDA, CDR2 SQIVND, per germline (reference sequence). CDR3 length: 13 residues. V lost 3 bases to trimming and J lost 2 bases, with 8 bases between them. The CDR3 bases are TGTGCCAGTAGTATGGAGTGGGCCTACGAGCAGTACTTC. This sequence encodes CASSMEWAYEQYF.

V is TRBV10-3 and J is TRBJ2-7, with TRBD2 matching 8 bases. Trimming at V came to 3 bases and at J to 2 bases, leaving 6 bases not matched to a gene. The germline gives CDR1 ENHRY, CDR2 SYGVKD. CDR3 length equals 15 residues. The CDR3 reads CAISDRGGRTYEQYF. The CDR3 DNA sequence: TGTGCCATCAGTGATCGGGGCGGGAGGACCTACGAGCAGTACTTC.

The CDR3 nucleotides read TGTGCCAGCAGCTCAATAGGACTGAATCATGAAGCTTTCTTT. It yields the protein CASSSIGLNHEAFF. V is TRBV5-4 and J is TRBJ1-1; D uncertain. This CDR3 region has 14 residues. Germline V CDR1 and CDR2: SGHNT, YYREEE (reference sequence). Trimming removed 3 bases from V and 7 bases from J, with 16 bases in between.

V and J are TRBV28 and TRBJ2-3; possible D gene TRBD1, 6 bases. V was trimmed by 8 bases and J by 2 bases, leaving 14 bases between them. There are 14 residues in the CDR3. Germline loops: CDR1 MDHEN, CDR2 SYDVKM. CDR3 sequence (DNA): TGTGCCAGCCTCCCGGGACATTTCACAGATACGCAGTATTTT. Protein: CASLPGHFTDTQYF.

The rearrangement joins TRBV29-1 to TRBJ2-5; 12 bases are a match to TRBD1. Germline V gene sequence: CDR1 SQVTM, CDR2 ANQGSEA. V shed 4 bases and J 9 bases; nucleotides not matched to a gene: 15. The CDR3 runs to 16 residues. The DNA for the CDR3 is TGCAGCGTTGGAAGAGCAGGGACAGGGGGCAAGTCAGCCCAGTACTTC. It is translated as CSVGRAGTGGKSAQYF. Based on the CDR3 plus reference TRBV29-1 and TRBJ2-5, the full variable domain is SAVISQKPSRDICQRGTSLTIQCQVDSQVTMMFWYRQQPGQSLTLIATANQGSEATYESGFVIDKFPISRPNLTFSTLTVSNMSPEDSSIYLCSVGRAGTGGKSAQYFGPGTRLLVL.

V gene TRBV4-2 combines with J gene TRBJ2-5; perhaps TRBD1 as D (6 bases). Germline CDR1 LGHNA, CDR2 YNFKEQ. The CDR3 sequence is 14 residues long. V lost 2 bases and J 4 bases, leaving 11 bases between the germline ends. CDR3 bases: TGTGCCAGCAGCCAAAGGGACAAGGGAGAGACCCAGTACTTC. Translation: CASSQRDKGETQYF.

The chain carries TRBV30 and TRBJ1-1; unclear D gene. V gave up 7 bases and J gave up 0 bases, with 9 bases separating them. The CDR3 has 12 amino acids. Germline CDR1 is GTSNPN and CDR2 is SVGIG (reference sequence). CDR3 in amino acids: CASSPVNTEAFF. The CDR3 DNA reads TGTGCCTCCTCCCCAGTGAACACTGAAGCTTTCTTT. Full variable domain (outside the CDR3, taken from reference TRBV30 and TRBJ1-1): SQTIHQWPATLVQPVGSPLSLECTVEGTSNPNLYWYRQAAGRGLQLLFYSVGIGQISSEVPQNLSASRPQDRQFILSSKKLLLSDSGFYLCASSPVNTEAFFGQGTRLTVV.

This sequence joins TRBV19 and TRBJ2-7, with 8 bases matching TRBD2. Germline V gene lookup returns CDR1 LNHDA and CDR2 SQIVND (reference sequence). This CDR3 has 14 residues. The trim removed 6 bases at V and 7 bases at J, leaving 11 bases unmatched. CDR3 sequence: CASRESGGSREQYF. CDR3 nucleotides: TGTGCCAGTAGAGAGTCGGGAGGGAGCAGGGAGCAGTACTTC.

This clone appeared a few times. The rearrangement links TRBV7-2 to TRBJ1-1; tentatively, D is TRBD1 (5 bases). Germline assignment: CDR1 SGHTA and CDR2 FQGNSA. Trimming shortened V by 1 base and J by 1 base, and 10 bases separated the two germline ends. The CDR3 sequence is 15 residues long. The CDR3 nucleotides are TGTGCCAGCAGCTTAGGGATGGGGGGGAACACTGAAGCTTTCTTT. Its translation: CASSLGMGGNTEAFF.

The chain is built from TRBV19 and TRBJ1-4, with unresolved D. Looked up from germline, CDR1 is LNHDA and CDR2 is SQIVND (reference sequence). The CDR3 has 15 amino acids. V lost 5 bases to trimming and J lost 3 bases, with 13 bases between them. CDR3 loop: CASSGPAWANEKLFF. CDR3 nucleotides: TGTGCCAGTAGTGGGCCTGCCTGGGCTAATGAAAAACTGTTTTTT.

This chain links TRBV19 with TRBJ2-7; 7 bases fit TRBD2. CDR1 LNHDA and CDR2 SQIVND come from the germline V gene (reference sequence). This CDR3 has 16 residues. V gave up 5 bases and J gave up 3 bases; unmatched junction bases: 13. The CDR3 DNA is TGTGCCAGTAGTGCGGGAGCGCACTGGAAACACTACGAGCAGTACTTC. Protein: CASSAGAHWKHYEQYF. The whole variable domain, filled in from reference TRBV19 and TRBJ2-7, reads DGGITQSPKYLFRKEGQNVTLSCEQNLNHDAMYWYRQDPGQGLRLIYYSQIVNDFQKGDIAEGYSVSREKKESFPLTVTSAQKNPTAFYLCASSAGAHWKHYEQYFGPGTRLTVT.

The rearrangement links TRBV10-3 to TRBJ1-4; no clear D gene. The CDR3 sequence is 12 residues long. V was cut by 6 bases and J by 15 bases, with 17 bases left in between. CDR1 ENHRY and CDR2 SYGVKD come from the germline V gene. DNA for the CDR3: TGTGCCATCAGAGCTGAGGGAGGGAGTTTGTTTTTT. This gives the protein CAIRAEGGSLFF.

For this clone: This same CDR3 is encoded by further DNA sequences in the sample. The rearrangement links TRBV7-3 to TRBJ2-2; 7 positions match TRBD2. The CDR3 has 15 residues. The germline V gene has CDR1 SGHTA and CDR2 FQGTGA. The J segment lost 2 bases and the V segment lost 1 base, leaving 1 base of the junction unmatched. The CDR3 spells CASSLSGGNTGELFF. CDR3 in DNA: TGTGCCAGCAGCTTAAGCGGGGGTAACACCGGGGAGCTGTTTTTT.

This clone showed up just a few times. This chain links TRBV18 with TRBJ2-7, with no clear D. This CDR3 contains 12 residues. V was trimmed by 3 bases and J by 5 bases, leaving 8 bases between them. The germline V gene has CDR1 KGHSH and CDR2 LQKENI. CDR3 coding DNA: TGTGCCAGCTCACCGAAGAGTAACGAGCAGTACTTC. This translates into CASSPKSNEQYF. Supplemented by reference TRBV18 and TRBJ2-7, the full variable domain reads NAGVMQNPRHLVRRRGQEARLRCSPMKGHSHVYWYRQLPEEGLKFMVYLQKENIIDESGMPKERFSAEFPKEGPSILRIQQVVRGDSAAYFCASSPKSNEQYFGPGTRLTVT.

This chain links TRBV5-4 with TRBJ2-1; 8 nucleotides agree with TRBD2. Germline assignment: CDR1 SGHNT and CDR2 YYREEE (reference sequence). CDR3 length: 16 amino acids. V dropped 2 bases and J dropped 2; count of bases not matched to a gene: 6. CDR3 sequence reads: CASSFSGGVTYNEQFF. The CDR3 region has the DNA TGTGCCAGCAGCTTCTCCGGGGGGGTTACCTACAATGAGCAGTTCTTC. The full variable domain, its missing parts supplied by reference TRBV5-4 and TRBJ2-1, is ETGVTQSPTHLIKTRGQQVTLRCSSQSGHNTVSWYQQALGQGPQFIFQYYREEENGRGNFPPRFSGLQFPNYSSELNVNALELDDSALYLCASSFSGGVTYNEQFFGPGTRLTVL.

CDR3 region: CASSRGQEGFSGNTIYF. CDR3 nucleotides: TGTGCCAGCAGTCGAGGACAGGAGGGATTCTCTGGAAACACCATATATTTT. This chain links TRBV25-1 with TRBJ1-3, with 7 bases aligning to TRBD1. This CDR3 has 17 amino acids. The V and J ends lost 5 bases and 0 bases, in that order; junction bases with no gene match: 10. Germline V CDR1 and CDR2: MGHDK, SYGVNS.